The clone carrying this T cell receptor beta chain was detected many times. Stable hyperthyroidism meant no ophthalmopathy within 18 months of follow-up. Investigators amplified TCR beta CDR3 regions from RNA transcripts. First-round RT-PCR with HTBI primers preceded a second-round multiplex PCR. TCRdb recomputed calls from the multiplex PCR reads with MiXCR, one row per CDR3 protein. Counted here are about 390,000 distinct CDR3 sequences, 15% to 19% occurring once; the ten biggest clones make up 5.5% to 7%. The data are from a study of Graves' ophthalmopathy and Graves' hyperthyroidism. This clonotype was obtained from a woman younger than 30 with stable Graves' hyperthyroidism. Specimen: peripheral blood.

The CDR3 loop reads CATSDPGQTEAFF. The CDR3 coding sequence is TGTGCCACCAGTGATCCCGGACAGACTGAAGCTTTCTTT. The chain carries TRBV24-1 and TRBJ1-1, with D possibly matching TRBD1 (6 bases). Germline V gene lookup returns CDR1 KGHDR and CDR2 SFDVKD. The germline V and J ends were trimmed by 3 bases and 5 bases, with 9 bases remaining between them. There are 13 residues in the CDR3.